The rows below give T cell receptor beta chains drawn from one sample of a study of T cells in Graves' hyperthyroidism and ophthalmopathy. TCRdb recomputed calls from the multiplex PCR reads with MiXCR, one row per CDR3 protein. The sample includes 650,000 to 850,000 distinct CDR3 sequences, roughly a sixth of them seen just once. The sample consisted of blood. Source of these receptors: a woman aged 50 to 65 with Graves' hyperthyroidism that later progressed to Graves' ophthalmopathy. CDR3s leave out the opening cysteine and the closing phenylalanine or tryptophan. The D gene is left open where the match is weak.

TRBV5-1	TRBJ2-4	TRBD1	ASSLIQGTKNIQY
TRBV29-1	TRBJ2-5	NA	SVDPGTAVETQY
TRBV20-1	TRBJ1-6	NA	SARANGLDNSPLH
TRBV10-3	TRBJ1-5	TRBD1	AISRDRGSNQPQH
TRBV18	TRBJ2-3	NA	ASSPRLDTQY
TRBV18	TRBJ1-1	NA	ASSPLRDGTEAF
TRBV19	TRBJ1-5	NA	ASSKQGSSNQPQH
TRBV19	TRBJ1-3	TRBD1	ASRAHLGQRSGNTIY
TRBV5-1	TRBJ2-1	TRBD2	ASSPPTSGGINEQF
TRBV9	TRBJ1-1	NA	ASSVTPGGMNTEAF
TRBV3-1	TRBJ2-1	TRBD2	ASSRTSTSGGAYEQF
TRBV20-1	TRBJ2-7	NA	SVGATTGRHEQY
TRBV2	TRBJ1-4	NA	ASSPTTVNEKLF
TRBV5-6	TRBJ1-2	NA	ASSLDRGSDGYT
TRBV5-5	TRBJ2-1	TRBD2	ASSFREGTNNEQF
TRBV29-1	TRBJ1-2	NA	SVQEGLGYT
TRBV11-2	TRBJ1-1	NA	ASSPSRTDNTEAF
TRBV12-3/TRBV12-4	TRBJ1-2	NA	ASSFVLTGHGYT
TRBV5-1	TRBJ2-3	NA	ASSLTHRGSSTDTQY
TRBV12-3/TRBV12-4	TRBJ2-3	NA	ASSGFRGRGDTQY
TRBV7-8	TRBJ2-2	TRBD1	ASRGPGGPNTGELF
TRBV20-1	TRBJ1-5	NA	SARSPGAGLGDQPQH
TRBV27	TRBJ1-1	NA	ASMFGREAF
TRBV27	TRBJ2-7	NA	ASSFGASLSYEQY
TRBV5-5	TRBJ1-2	TRBD1	ASSSPGQANYGYT
TRBV7-9	TRBJ2-3	NA	ASSLQAGGDAQY
TRBV3-1	TRBJ2-7	NA	ASSQGGSSLGYEQY
TRBV6-2/TRBV6-3	TRBJ2-2	NA	ASSYHRGRTVGELF
TRBV9	TRBJ2-2	NA	ASSGGGALSGELF
TRBV30	TRBJ2-7	TRBD1	AWDRDRGLYEQY
TRBV20-1	TRBJ2-2	TRBD2	SGEGTNTGELF
TRBV30	TRBJ1-2	NA	AWSVTFGYT
TRBV28	TRBJ1-4	TRBD1	ASSSYRTGDEKLF
TRBV20-1	TRBJ1-2	NA	SAREPNYGYT
TRBV12-3/TRBV12-4	TRBJ1-5	NA	ASSSSGASVSQH
TRBV7-7	TRBJ2-1	TRBD1	ASSKGTGGDEQF
TRBV3-1	TRBJ1-1	NA	ASSPTPNTEAF
TRBV13	TRBJ2-1	NA	ASSQRQDEQF
TRBV10-3	TRBJ2-7	NA	AISEPTDAYEQY
TRBV6-1	TRBJ1-5	TRBD1	ASMMGQSGNQPQH
TRBV11-2	TRBJ2-7	NA	ASSQDIYEQY
TRBV20-1	TRBJ1-6	NA	SARWTEMSSYNSPLH
TRBV18	TRBJ1-2	TRBD1	ASSPPGQSFYT
TRBV20-1	TRBJ2-5	TRBD1	SASWGTGGSGETQY
TRBV6-1	TRBJ2-6	NA	ASSRAGLSGANVLT
TRBV5-1	TRBJ2-7	TRBD2	ASNPSGETYEQY